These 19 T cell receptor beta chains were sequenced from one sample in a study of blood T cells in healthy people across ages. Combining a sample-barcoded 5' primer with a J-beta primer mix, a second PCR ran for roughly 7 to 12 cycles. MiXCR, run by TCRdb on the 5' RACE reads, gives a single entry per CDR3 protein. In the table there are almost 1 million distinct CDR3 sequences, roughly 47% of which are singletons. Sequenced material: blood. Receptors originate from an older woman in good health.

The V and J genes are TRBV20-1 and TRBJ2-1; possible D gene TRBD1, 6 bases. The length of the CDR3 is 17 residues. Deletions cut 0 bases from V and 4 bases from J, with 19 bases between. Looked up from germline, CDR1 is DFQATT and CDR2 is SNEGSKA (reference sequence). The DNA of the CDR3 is TGCAGTGCTAGAGATCATTTGCTTACAGGGCAATACAATGAGCAGTTCTTC. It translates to CSARDHLLTGQYNEQFF.

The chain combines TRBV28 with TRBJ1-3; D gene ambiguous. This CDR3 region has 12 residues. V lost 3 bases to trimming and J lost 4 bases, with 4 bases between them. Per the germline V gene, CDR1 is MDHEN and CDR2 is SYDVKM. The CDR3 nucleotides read TGTGCCAGCAGTTTCTTGGGAAACACCATATATTTT. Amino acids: CASSFLGNTIYF.

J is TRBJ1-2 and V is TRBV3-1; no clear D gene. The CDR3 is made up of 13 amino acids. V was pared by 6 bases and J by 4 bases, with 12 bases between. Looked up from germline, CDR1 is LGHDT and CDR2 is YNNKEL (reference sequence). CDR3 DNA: TGTGCCAGCAGTATCACGGATCCCTATGGCTACACCTTC. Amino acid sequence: CASSITDPYGYTF. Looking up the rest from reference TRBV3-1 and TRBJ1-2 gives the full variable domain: DTAVSQTPKYLVTQMGNDKSIKCEQNLGHDTMYWYKQDSKKFLKIMFSYNNKELIINETVPNRFSPKSPDKAHLNLHINSLELGDSAVYFCASSITDPYGYTFGSGTRLTVV.

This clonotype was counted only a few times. This CDR3 is CASSQKGSGANVLTF. The CDR3, as DNA: TGCGCCAGCAGTCAGAAGGGCTCTGGGGCCAACGTCCTGACTTTC. V is TRBV4-1 and J is TRBJ2-6, with D unresolved. This CDR3 comprises 15 residues. Trimming shortened V by 6 bases and J by 0 bases, and 9 bases separated the two germline ends. Germline assignment: CDR1 MGHRA and CDR2 YSYEKL.

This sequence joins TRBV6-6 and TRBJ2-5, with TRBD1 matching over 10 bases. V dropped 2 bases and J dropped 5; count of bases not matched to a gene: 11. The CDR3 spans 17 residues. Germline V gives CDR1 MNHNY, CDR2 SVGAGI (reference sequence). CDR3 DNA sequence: TGTGCCAGCAGTTACCCCGCCCGACAGGGGGCAGATGAGACCCAGTACTTC. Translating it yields CASSYPARQGADETQYF.

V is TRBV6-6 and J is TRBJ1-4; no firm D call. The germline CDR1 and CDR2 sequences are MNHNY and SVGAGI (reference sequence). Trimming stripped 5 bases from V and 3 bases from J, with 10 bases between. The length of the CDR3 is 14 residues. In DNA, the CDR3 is TGTGCCAGCAGTCCCAGGACGGCTAATGAAAAACTGTTTTTT. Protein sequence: CASSPRTANEKLFF.

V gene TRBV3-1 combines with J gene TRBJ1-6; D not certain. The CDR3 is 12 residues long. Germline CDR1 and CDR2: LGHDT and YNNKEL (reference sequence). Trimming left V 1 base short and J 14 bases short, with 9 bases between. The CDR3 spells CASSQVEDALHF. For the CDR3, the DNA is TGTGCCAGCAGCCAAGTCGAGGACGCCCTCCACTTT.

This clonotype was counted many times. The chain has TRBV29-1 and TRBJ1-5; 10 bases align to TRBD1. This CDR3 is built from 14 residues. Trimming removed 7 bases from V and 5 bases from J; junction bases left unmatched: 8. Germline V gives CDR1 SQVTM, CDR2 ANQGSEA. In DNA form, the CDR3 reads TGCAGCGCCCGAGGACAGGGGGACCATCAGCCCCAGCATTTT. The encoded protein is CSARGQGDHQPQHF.

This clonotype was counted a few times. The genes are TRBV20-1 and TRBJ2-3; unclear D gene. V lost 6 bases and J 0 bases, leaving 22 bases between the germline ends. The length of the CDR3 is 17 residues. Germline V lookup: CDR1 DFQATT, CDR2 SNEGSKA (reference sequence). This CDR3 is CSAPGSWGISSTDTQYF. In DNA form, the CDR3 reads TGCAGTGCCCCGGGCTCCTGGGGTATATCAAGCACAGATACGCAGTATTTT.

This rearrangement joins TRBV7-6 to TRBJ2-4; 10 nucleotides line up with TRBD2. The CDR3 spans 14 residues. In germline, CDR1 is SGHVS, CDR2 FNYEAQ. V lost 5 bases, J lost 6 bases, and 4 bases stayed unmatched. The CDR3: CASSPLAGVNIQYF. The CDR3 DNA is TGTGCCAGCAGCCCCCTAGCGGGAGTAAACATTCAGTACTTC.

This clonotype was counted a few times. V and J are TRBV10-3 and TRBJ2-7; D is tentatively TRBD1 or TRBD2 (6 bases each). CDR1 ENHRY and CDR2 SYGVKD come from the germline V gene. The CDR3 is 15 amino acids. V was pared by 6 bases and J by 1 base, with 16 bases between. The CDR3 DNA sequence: TGTGCCATCAGCACTGAGGGGGGTCGGTCCTACGAGCAGTACTTC. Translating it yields CAISTEGGRSYEQYF.

CDR3 sequence (DNA): TGTGCCAGCAGCGGTCTGAAGGGCGAGCAGTACTTC. Translation gives CASSGLKGEQYF. The chain employs TRBV9 and TRBJ2-7, with D uncertain. The CDR3 runs to 12 residues. Trimming left V 3 bases short and J 6 bases short, with 10 bases between. The germline CDR1 and CDR2 sequences are SGDLS and YYNGEE.

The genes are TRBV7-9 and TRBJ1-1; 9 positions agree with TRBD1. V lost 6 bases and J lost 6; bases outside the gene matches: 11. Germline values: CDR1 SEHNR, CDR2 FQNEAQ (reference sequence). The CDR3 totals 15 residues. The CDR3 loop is CASRRQGDGLPEAFF. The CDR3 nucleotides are TGTGCCAGCAGGAGACAGGGGGATGGCTTACCTGAAGCTTTCTTT.

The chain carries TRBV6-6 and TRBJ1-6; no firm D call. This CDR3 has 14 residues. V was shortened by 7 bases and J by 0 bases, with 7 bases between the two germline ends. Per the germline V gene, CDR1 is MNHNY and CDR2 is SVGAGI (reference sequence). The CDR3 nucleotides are TGTGCCAGCACAGCCAGCTCCTATAATTCACCCCTCCACTTT. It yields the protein CASTASSYNSPLHF.

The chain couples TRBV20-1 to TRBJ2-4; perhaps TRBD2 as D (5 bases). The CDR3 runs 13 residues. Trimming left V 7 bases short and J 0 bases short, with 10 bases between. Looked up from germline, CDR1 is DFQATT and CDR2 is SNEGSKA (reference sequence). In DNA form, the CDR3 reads TGCAGTGAGGGAGTACTAGCCAAAAACATTCAGTACTTC. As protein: CSEGVLAKNIQYF.

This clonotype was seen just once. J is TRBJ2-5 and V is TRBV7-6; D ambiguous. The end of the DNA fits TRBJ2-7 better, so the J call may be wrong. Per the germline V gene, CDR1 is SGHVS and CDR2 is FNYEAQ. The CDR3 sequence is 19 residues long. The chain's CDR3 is CASSASRGGRPKPRHEQYF. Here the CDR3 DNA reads TGTGCCAGCAGCGCTTCTCGCGGCGGCAGGCCCAAACCTCGGCACGAGCAGTACTTC.

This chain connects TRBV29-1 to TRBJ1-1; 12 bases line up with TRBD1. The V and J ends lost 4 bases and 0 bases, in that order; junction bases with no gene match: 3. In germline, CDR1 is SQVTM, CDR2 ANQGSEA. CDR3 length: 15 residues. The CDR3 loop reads CSVAGTGGLNTEAFF. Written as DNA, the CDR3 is TGCAGCGTTGCCGGGACAGGGGGCCTGAACACTGAAGCTTTCTTT.

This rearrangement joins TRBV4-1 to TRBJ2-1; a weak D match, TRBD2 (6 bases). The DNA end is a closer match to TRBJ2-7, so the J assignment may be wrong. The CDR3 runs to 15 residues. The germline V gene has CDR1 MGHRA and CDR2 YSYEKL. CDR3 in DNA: TGCGCCAGCAGCCCCCCCGCGGGGCCCTACAATGAGCAGTACTTC. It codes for CASSPPAGPYNEQYF.

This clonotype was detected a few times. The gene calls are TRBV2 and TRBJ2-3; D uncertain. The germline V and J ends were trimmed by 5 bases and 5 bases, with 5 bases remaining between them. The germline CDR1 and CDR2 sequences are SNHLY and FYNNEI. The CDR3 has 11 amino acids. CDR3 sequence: CASSRIDTQYF. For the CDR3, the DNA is TGTGCCAGCAGTAGGATAGATACGCAGTATTTT.